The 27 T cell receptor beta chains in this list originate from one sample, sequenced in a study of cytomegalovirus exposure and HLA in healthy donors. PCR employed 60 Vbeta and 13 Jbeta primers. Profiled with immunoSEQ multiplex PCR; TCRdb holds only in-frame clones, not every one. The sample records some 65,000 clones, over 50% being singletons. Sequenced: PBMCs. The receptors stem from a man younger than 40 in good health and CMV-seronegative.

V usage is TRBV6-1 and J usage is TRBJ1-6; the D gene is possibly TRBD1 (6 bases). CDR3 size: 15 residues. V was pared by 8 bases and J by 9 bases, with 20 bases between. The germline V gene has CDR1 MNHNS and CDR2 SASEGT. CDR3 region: CASSIEGQGLSPLHF. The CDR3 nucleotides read TGTGCCAGCTCAATCGAGGGACAAGGGCTTTCACCCCTCCACTTT.

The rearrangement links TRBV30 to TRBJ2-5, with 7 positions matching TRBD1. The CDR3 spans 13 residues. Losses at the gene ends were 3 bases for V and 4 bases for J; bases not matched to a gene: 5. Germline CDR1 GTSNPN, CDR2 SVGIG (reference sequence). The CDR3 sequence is CAWRMTGRETQYF. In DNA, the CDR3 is TGTGCCTGGAGGATGACAGGGCGAGAGACCCAGTACTTC.

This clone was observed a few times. The CDR3, as DNA: TGTGCCAGCAGTGAAGCGAGGAGTAACTATGGCTACACCTTC. As protein: CASSEARSNYGYTF. The chain recombines TRBV2 with TRBJ1-2, with no clear D. CDR1 is SNHLY, CDR2 FYNNEI, per germline. Trimming removed 0 bases at V and 1 base at J, with 6 bases between. The CDR3 spans 14 residues. Based on the CDR3 plus reference TRBV2 and TRBJ1-2, the full variable domain is EPEVTQTPSHQVTQMGQEVILRCVPISNHLYFYWYRQILGQKVEFLVSFYNNEISEKSEIFDDQFSVERPDGSNFTLKIRSTKLEDSAMYFCASSEARSNYGYTFGSGTRLTVV.

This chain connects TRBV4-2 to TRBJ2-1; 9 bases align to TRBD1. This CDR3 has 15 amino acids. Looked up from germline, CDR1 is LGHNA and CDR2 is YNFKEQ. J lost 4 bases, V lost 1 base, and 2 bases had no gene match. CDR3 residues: CASSQAGQGYNEQFF. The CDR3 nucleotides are TGTGCCAGCAGCCAAGCCGGACAGGGGTACAATGAGCAGTTCTTC.

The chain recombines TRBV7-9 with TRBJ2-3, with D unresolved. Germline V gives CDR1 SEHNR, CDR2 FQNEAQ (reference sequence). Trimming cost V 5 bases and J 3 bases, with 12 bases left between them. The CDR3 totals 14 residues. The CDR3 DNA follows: TGTGCCAGCAGCCAAAACGTACTAACAGATACGCAGTATTTT. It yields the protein CASSQNVLTDTQYF.

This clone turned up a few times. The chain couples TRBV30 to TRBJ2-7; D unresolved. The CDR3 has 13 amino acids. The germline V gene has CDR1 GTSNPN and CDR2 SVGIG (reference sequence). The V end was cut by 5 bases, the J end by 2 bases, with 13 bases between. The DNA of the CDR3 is TGTGCCTGGGCCAGTAGCATCGCCTACGAGCAGTACTTC. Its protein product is CAWASSIAYEQYF.

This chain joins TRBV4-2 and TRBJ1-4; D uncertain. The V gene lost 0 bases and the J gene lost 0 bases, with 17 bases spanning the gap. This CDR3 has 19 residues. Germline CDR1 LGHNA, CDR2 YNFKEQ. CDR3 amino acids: CASSQDPPLRDATNEKLFF. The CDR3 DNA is TGTGCCAGCAGCCAAGATCCCCCCCTTCGGGATGCAACTAATGAAAAACTGTTTTTT.

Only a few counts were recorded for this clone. For the CDR3, the DNA is TGTGCCAGCAGCACCCCCCGGGACACCAACTCCTACGAGCAGTACTTC. Protein sequence: CASSTPRDTNSYEQYF. V gene TRBV7-9 combines with J gene TRBJ2-7, with TRBD1 as a possible D gene (6 bases). The germline V gene has CDR1 SEHNR and CDR2 FQNEAQ (reference sequence). The CDR3 sequence is 16 residues long. The V end lost 5 bases, the J end lost 0 bases, and 17 bases lay between the germline ends. The full variable domain, with the rest looked up from reference TRBV7-9 and TRBJ2-7, is DTGVSQNPRHKITKRGQNVTFRCDPISEHNRLYWYRQTLGQGPEFLTYFQNEAQLEKSRLLSDRFSAERPKGSFSTLEIQRTEQGDSAMYLCASSTPRDTNSYEQYFGPGTRLTVT.

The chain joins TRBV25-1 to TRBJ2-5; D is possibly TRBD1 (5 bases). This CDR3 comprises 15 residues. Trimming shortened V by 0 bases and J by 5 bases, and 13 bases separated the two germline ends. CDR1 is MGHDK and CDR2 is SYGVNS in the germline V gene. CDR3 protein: CASSEYMPGMETQYF. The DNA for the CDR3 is TGTGCCAGCAGTGAATATATGCCAGGGATGGAGACCCAGTACTTC.

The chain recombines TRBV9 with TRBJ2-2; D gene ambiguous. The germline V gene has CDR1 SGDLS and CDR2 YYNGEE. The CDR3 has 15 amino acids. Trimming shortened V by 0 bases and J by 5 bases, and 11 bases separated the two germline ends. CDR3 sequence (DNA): TGTGCCAGCAGCGTAGCCAGGCAGGTGACCGGGGAGCTGTTTTTT. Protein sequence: CASSVARQVTGELFF.

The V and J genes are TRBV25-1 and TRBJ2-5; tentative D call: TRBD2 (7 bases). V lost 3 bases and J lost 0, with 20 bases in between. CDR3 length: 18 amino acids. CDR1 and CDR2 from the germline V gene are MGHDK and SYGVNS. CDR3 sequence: CASSDPGGSGVYQETQYF. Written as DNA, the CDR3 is TGTGCCAGCAGTGACCCGGGGGGCAGCGGAGTGTACCAAGAGACCCAGTACTTC.

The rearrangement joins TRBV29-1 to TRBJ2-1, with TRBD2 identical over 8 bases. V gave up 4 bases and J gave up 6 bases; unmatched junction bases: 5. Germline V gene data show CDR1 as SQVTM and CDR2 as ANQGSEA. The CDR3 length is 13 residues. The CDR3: CSVAGGAINEQFF. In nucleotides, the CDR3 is TGCAGCGTTGCCGGGGGGGCAATCAATGAGCAGTTCTTC.

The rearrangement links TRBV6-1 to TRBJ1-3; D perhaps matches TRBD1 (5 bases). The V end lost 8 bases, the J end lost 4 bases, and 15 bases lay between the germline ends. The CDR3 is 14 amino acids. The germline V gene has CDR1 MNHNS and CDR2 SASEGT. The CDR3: CASLRRGGGNTIYF. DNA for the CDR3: TGTGCCAGCTTGCGAAGGGGAGGGGGAAACACCATATATTTT.

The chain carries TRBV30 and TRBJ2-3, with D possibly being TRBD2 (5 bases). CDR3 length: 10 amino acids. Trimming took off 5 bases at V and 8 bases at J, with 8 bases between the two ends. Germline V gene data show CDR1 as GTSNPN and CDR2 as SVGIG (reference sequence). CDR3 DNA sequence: TGTGCCTGGGGAAGCGGTACGCAGTATTTT. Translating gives CAWGSGTQYF.

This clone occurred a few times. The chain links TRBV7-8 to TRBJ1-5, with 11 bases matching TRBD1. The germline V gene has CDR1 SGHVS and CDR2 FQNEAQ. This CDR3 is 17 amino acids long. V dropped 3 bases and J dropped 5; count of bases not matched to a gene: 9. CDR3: CASSFFGRTGGDQPQHF. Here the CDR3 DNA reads TGTGCCAGCAGCTTTTTTGGTAGGACAGGGGGCGATCAGCCCCAGCATTTT. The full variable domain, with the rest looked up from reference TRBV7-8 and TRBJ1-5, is GAGVSQSPRYKVAKRGQDVALRCDPISGHVSLFWYQQALGQGPEFLTYFQNEAQLDKSGLPSDRFFAERPEGSVSTLKIQRTQQEDSAVYLCASSFFGRTGGDQPQHFGDGTRLSIL.

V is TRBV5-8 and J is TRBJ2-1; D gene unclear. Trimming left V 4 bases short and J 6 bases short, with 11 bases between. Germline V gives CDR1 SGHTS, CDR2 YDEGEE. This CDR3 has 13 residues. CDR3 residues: CASSPIQSNEQFF. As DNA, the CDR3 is TGTGCCAGCAGCCCCATACAGTCCAATGAGCAGTTCTTC.

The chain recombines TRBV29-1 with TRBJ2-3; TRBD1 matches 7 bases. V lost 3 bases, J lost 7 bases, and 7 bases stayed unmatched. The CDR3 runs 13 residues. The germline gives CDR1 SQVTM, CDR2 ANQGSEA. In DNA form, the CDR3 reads TGCAGCGTTGAGGGAGACAGGGATTATACGCAGTATTTT. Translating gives CSVEGDRDYTQYF.

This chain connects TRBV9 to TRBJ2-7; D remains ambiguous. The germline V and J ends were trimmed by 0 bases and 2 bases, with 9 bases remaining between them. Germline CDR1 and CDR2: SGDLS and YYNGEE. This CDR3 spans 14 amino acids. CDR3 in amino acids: CASSVAPVTYEQYF. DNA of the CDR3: TGTGCCAGCAGCGTAGCCCCAGTCACCTACGAGCAGTACTTC. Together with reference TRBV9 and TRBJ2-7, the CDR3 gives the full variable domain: DSGVTQTPKHLITATGQRVTLRCSPRSGDLSVYWYQQSLDQGLQFLIQYYNGEERAKGNILERFSAQQFPDLHSELNLSSLELGDSALYFCASSVAPVTYEQYFGPGTRLTVT.

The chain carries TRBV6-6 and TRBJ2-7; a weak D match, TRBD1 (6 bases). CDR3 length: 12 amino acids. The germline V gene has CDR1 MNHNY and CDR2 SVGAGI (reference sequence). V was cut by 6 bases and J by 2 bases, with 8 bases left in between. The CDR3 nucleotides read TGTGCCAGCAGCCCAGGGGCCTACGAGCAGTACTTC. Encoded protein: CASSPGAYEQYF.

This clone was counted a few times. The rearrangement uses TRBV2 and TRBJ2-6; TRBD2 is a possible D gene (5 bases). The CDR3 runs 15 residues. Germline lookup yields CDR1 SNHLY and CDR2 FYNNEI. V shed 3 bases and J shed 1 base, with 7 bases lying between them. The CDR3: CASSEEASGANVLTF. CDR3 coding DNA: TGTGCCAGCAGTGAGGAGGCTTCTGGGGCCAACGTCCTGACTTTC.

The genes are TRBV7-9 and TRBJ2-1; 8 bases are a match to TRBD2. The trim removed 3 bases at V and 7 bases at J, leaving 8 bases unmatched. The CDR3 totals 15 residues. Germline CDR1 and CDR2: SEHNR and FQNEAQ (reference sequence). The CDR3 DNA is TGTGCCAGCAGCTTGGGACTAGAGGAGGGGAATGAGCAGTTCTTC. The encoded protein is CASSLGLEEGNEQFF.

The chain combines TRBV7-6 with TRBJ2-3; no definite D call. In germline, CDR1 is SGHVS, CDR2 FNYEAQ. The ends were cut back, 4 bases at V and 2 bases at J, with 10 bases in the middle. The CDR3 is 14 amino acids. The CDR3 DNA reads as TGTGCCAGCAGCTCGCTAGAGTACACAGATACGCAGTATTTT. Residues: CASSSLEYTDTQYF.

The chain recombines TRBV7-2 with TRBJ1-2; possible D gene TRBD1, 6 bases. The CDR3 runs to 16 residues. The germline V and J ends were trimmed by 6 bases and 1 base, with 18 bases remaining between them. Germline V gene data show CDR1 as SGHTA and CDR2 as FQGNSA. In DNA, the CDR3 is TGTGCCAGCAGGGTACTGCGGGGGCGCGGTAACTATGGCTACACCTTC. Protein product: CASRVLRGRGNYGYTF.

In DNA, the CDR3 is TGTGCCAGCAGCTCACCTACAGGGAGAAGAGATCAGTACTTC. This translates into CASSSPTGRRDQYF. J is TRBJ2-5 and V is TRBV7-2; D possibly corresponds to TRBD1 (6 bases). V was trimmed by 4 bases and J by 11 bases, leaving 20 bases between them. This CDR3 spans 14 amino acids. CDR1 is SGHTA and CDR2 is FQGNSA in the germline V gene.

The CDR3 sequence is CASSPPSGREHEQYF. The CDR3 DNA reads TGTGCCAGCTCACCACCATCGGGAAGGGAGCACGAGCAGTACTTC. The V call is TRBV18, the J call TRBJ2-7; possibly TRBD2 for D (5 bases). V was pared by 0 bases and J by 5 bases, with 14 bases between. The CDR3 runs to 15 residues. From germline, CDR1 is KGHSH and CDR2 LQKENI.

Here the CDR3 reads CASSPGTSSEQYF. The CDR3 bases are TGCGCCAGCAGCCCCGGGACTAGCTCCGAGCAGTACTTC. The chain couples TRBV5-1 to TRBJ2-7; the match to TRBD2 covers 9 bases. The CDR3 runs 13 residues. Trimming removed 4 bases from V and 6 bases from J; junction bases left unmatched: 5. The germline V gene has CDR1 SGHRS and CDR2 YFSETQ.

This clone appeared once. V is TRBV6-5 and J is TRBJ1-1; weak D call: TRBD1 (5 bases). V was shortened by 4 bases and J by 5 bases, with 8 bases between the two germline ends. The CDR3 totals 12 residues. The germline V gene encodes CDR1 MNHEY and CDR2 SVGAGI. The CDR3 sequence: CASSSQGTEAFF. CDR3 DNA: TGTGCCAGCAGTTCCCAGGGAACTGAAGCTTTCTTT.